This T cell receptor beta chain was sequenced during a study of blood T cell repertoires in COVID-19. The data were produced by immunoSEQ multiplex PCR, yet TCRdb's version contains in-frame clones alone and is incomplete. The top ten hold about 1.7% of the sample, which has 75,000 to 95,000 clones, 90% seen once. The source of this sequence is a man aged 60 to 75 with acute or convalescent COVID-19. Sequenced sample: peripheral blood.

The DNA for the CDR3 is TGCGCCAGCAGTGGGAGAGGGGGCTACGAGCAGTACTTC. It codes for CASSGRGGYEQYF. The chain has TRBV10-2 and TRBJ2-7; the D gene is possibly TRBD1 (6 bases). With 4 bases removed from V and 3 bases from J, the gap between germline ends came to 10 bases. CDR1 and CDR2 (germline): WSHSY, SAAADI. The CDR3 totals 13 residues.